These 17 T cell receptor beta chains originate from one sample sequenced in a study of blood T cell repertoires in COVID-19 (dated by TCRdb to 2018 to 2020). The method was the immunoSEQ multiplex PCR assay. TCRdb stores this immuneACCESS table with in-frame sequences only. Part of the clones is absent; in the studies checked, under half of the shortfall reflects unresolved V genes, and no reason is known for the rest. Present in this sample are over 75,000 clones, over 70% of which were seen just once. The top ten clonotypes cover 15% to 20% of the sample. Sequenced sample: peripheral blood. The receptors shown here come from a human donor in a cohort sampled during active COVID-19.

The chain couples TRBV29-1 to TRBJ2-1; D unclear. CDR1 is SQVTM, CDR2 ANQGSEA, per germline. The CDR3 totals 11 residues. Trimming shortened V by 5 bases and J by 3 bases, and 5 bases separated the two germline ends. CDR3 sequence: CSVCNYNEQFF. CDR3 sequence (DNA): TGCAGCGTTTGTAACTACAATGAGCAGTTCTTC.

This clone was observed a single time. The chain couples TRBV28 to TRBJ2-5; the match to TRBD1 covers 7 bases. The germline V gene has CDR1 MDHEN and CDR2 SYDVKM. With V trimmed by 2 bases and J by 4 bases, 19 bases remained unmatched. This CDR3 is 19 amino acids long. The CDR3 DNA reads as TGTGCCAGCAGTTTAAGTTTTCCCGGGACAGAGTCCACGGCAGAGACCCAGTACTTC. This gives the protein CASSLSFPGTESTAETQYF.

The CDR3 spells CASGDRRNEKLFF. The CDR3, as DNA: TGTGCCAGCGGGGACAGGCGGAATGAAAAACTGTTTTTT. This chain joins TRBV25-1 and TRBJ1-4; 8 bases align to TRBD1. Germline values: CDR1 MGHDK, CDR2 SYGVNS. The CDR3 extends over 13 amino acids. Trimming at V came to 8 bases and at J to 5 bases, leaving 4 bases not matched to a gene.

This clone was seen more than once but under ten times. The CDR3 reads CASSPDSLAASTDTQYF. The CDR3 DNA follows: TGTGCCAGCAGCCCAGACTCACTAGCGGCTAGCACAGATACGCAGTATTTT. The rearrangement links TRBV27 to TRBJ2-3; 8 bases match TRBD2. Unmatched junction bases numbered 11, after V lost 6 bases and J lost 0 bases. CDR3 size: 17 residues. Germline V gene lookup returns CDR1 MNHEY and CDR2 SMNVEV (reference sequence).

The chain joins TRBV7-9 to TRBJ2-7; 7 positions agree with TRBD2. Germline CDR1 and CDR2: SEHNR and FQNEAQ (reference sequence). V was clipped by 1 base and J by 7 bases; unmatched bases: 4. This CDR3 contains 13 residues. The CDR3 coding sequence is TGTGCCAGCAGCTTAGGTTCGCGGGGGGAGCAGTACTTC. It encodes CASSLGSRGEQYF.

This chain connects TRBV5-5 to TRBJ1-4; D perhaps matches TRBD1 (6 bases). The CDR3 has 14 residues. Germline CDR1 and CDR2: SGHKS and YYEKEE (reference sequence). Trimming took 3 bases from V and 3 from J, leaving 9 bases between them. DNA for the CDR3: TGTGCCAGCAGCTATACAGGGTCTAATGAAAAACTGTTTTTT. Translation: CASSYTGSNEKLFF.

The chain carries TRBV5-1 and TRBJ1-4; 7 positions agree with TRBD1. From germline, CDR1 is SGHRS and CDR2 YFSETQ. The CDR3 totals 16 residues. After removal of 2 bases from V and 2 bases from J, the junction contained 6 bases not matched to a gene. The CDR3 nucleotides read TGCGCCAGCAGCTTTGGTGCAGGGGGGACTAATGAAAAACTGTTTTTT. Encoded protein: CASSFGAGGTNEKLFF.

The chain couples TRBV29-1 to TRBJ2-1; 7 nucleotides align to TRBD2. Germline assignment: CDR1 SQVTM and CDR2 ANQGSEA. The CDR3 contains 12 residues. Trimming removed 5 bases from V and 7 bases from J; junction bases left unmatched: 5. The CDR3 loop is CSVYHGGNEQFF. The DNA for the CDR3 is TGCAGCGTTTATCACGGGGGGAATGAGCAGTTCTTC.

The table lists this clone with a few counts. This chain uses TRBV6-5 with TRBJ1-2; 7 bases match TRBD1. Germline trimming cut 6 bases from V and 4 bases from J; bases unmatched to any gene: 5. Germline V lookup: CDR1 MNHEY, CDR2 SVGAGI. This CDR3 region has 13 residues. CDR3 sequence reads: CASRETGSYGYTF. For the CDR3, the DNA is TGTGCCAGCAGGGAGACAGGGAGCTATGGCTACACCTTC.

CDR3 sequence: CASSSGVGGNTIYF. The CDR3, as DNA: TGTGCCAGCAGTTCGGGGGTGGGTGGAAACACCATATATTTT. V and J are TRBV27 and TRBJ1-3, with a tentative D call TRBD1 (5 bases). This CDR3 is built from 14 residues. V was cut by 4 bases and J by 3 bases, with 10 bases left in between. Germline V CDR1 and CDR2: MNHEY, SMNVEV (reference sequence).

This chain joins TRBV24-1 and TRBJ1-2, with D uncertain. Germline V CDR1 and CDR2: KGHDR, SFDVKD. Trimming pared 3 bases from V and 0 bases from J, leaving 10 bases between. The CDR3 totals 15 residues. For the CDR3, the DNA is TGTGCCACCAGTGATCGCCGGGAATCTAACTATGGCTACACCTTC. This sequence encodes CATSDRRESNYGYTF.

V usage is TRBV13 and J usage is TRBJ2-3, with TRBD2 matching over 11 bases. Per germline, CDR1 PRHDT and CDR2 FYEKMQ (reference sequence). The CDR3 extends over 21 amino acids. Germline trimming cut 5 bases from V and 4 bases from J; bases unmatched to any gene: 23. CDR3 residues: CASSLRKGGSSGRAASDTQYF. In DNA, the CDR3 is TGTGCCAGCAGCCTTAGAAAGGGAGGGAGTAGCGGGAGGGCCGCCTCAGATACGCAGTATTTT.

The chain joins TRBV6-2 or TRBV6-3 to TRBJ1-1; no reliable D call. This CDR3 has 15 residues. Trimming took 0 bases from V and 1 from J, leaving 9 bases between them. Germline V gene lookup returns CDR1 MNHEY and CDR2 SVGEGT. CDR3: CASSYSQAWNTEAFF. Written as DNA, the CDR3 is TGTGCCAGCAGTTACTCTCAGGCTTGGAACACTGAAGCTTTCTTT.

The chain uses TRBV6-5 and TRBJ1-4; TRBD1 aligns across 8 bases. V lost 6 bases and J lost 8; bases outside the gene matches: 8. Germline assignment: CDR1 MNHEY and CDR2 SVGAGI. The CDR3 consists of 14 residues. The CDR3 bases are TGTGCCAGCAGCCCGGCAGGGGGCCGCGAAAAACTGTTTTTT. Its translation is CASSPAGGREKLFF.

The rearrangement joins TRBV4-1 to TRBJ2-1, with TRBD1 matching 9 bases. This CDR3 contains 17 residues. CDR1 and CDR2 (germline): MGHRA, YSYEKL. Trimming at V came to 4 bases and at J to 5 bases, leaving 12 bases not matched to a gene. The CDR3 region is CASSPRLTGGIDNEQFF. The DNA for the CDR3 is TGCGCCAGCAGCCCACGACTCACAGGGGGCATTGACAATGAGCAGTTCTTC.

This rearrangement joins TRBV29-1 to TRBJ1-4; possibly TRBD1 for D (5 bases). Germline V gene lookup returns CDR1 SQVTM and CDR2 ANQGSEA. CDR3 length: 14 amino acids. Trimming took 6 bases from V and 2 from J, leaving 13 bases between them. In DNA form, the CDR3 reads TGCAGCGTGGCCCCAGGGTCCACTAATGAAAAACTGTTTTTT. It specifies CSVAPGSTNEKLFF.

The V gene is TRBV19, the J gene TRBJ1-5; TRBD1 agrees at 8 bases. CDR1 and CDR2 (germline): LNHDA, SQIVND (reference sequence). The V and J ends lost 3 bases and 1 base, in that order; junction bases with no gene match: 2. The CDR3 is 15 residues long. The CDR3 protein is CASSIRTGSNQPQHF. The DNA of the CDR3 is TGTGCCAGTAGTATCCGGACAGGGAGCAATCAGCCCCAGCATTTT.